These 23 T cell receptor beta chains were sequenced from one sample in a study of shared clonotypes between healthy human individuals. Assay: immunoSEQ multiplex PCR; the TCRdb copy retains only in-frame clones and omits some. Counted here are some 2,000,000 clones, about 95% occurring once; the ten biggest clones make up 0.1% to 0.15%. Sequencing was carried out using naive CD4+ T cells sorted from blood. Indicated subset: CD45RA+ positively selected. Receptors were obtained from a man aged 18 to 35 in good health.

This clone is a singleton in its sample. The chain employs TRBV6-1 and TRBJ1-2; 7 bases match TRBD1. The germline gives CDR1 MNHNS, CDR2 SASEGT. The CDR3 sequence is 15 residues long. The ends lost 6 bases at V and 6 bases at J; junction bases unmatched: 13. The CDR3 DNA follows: TGTGCCAGCAGCGGGTCACAGGGGCGGGAAAATGGCTACACCTTC. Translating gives CASSGSQGRENGYTF.

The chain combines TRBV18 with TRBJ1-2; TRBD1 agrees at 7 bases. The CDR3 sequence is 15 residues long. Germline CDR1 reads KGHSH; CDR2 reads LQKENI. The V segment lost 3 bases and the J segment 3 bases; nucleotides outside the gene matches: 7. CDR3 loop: CASSPMPGTDYGYTF. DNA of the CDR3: TGTGCCAGCTCACCCATGCCCGGGACAGACTATGGCTACACCTTC.

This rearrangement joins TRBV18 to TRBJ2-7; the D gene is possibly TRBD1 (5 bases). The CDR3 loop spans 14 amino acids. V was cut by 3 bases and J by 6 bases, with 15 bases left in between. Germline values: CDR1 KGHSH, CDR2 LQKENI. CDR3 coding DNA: TGTGCCAGCTCACCTGAGCACCAGGGTTCCGAGCAGTACTTC. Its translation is CASSPEHQGSEQYF.

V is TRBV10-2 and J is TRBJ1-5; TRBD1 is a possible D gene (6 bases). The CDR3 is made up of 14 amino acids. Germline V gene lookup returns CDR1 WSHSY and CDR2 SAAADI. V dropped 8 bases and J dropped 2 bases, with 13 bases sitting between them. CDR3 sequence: CASSTQGGNQPQHF. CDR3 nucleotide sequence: TGCGCCAGCTCCACACAGGGAGGCAATCAGCCCCAGCATTTT.

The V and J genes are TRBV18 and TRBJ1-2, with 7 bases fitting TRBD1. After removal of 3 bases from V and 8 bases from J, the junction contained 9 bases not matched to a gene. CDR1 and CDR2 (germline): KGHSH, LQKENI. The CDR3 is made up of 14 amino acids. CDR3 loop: CASSPPGQIEGYTF. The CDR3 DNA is TGTGCCAGCTCACCCCCGGGACAGATCGAGGGCTACACCTTC.

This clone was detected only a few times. The CDR3 loop is CASAPGDRLDIQYF. The CDR3 nucleotides read TGTGCCAGCGCACCCGGGGACCGTCTGGACATTCAGTACTTC. The chain links TRBV27 to TRBJ2-4; D tentatively reads TRBD1 or TRBD2 (5 bases each). CDR3 length equals 14 residues. The germline V and J ends were trimmed by 8 bases and 8 bases, with 19 bases remaining between them. Germline V CDR1 and CDR2: MNHEY, SMNVEV (reference sequence).

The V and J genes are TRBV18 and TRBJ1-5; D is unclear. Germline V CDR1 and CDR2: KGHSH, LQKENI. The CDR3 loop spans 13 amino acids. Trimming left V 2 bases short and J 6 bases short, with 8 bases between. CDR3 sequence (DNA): TGTGCCAGCTCACCAGGAATGGGTCAGCCCCAGCATTTT. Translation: CASSPGMGQPQHF. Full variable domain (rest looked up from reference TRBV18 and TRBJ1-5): NAGVMQNPRHLVRRRGQEARLRCSPMKGHSHVYWYRQLPEEGLKFMVYLQKENIIDESGMPKERFSAEFPKEGPSILRIQQVVRGDSAAYFCASSPGMGQPQHFGDGTRLSIL.

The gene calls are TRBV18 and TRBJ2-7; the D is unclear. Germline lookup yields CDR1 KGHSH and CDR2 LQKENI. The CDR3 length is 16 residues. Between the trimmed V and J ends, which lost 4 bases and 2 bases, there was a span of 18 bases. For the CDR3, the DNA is TGTGCCAGCTCACAGTCTGTATCTGCGGTTACCTACGAGCAGTACTTC. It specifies CASSQSVSAVTYEQYF. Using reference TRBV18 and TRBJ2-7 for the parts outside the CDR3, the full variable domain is NAGVMQNPRHLVRRRGQEARLRCSPMKGHSHVYWYRQLPEEGLKFMVYLQKENIIDESGMPKERFSAEFPKEGPSILRIQQVVRGDSAAYFCASSQSVSAVTYEQYFGPGTRLTVT.

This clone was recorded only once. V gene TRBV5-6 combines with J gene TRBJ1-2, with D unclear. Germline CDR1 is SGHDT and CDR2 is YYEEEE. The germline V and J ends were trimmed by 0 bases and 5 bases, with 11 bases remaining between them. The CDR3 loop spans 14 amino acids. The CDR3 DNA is TGTGCCAGCAGCTTGGCAACCCTTATTTATGGCTACACCTTC. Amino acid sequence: CASSLATLIYGYTF.

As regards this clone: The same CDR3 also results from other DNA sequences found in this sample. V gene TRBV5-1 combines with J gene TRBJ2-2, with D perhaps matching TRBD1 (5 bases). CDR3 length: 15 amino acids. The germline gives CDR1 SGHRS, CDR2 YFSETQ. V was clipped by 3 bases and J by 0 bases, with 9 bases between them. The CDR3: CASSSQGANTGELFF. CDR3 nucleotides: TGCGCCAGCAGCTCCCAGGGTGCGAACACCGGGGAGCTGTTTTTT.

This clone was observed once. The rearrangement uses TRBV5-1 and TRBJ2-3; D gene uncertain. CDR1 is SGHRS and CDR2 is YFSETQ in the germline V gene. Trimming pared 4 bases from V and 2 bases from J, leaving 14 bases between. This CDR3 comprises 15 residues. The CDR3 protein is CASSARTYSTDTQYF. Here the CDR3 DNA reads TGCGCCAGCAGCGCCAGGACCTATTCCACAGATACGCAGTATTTT.

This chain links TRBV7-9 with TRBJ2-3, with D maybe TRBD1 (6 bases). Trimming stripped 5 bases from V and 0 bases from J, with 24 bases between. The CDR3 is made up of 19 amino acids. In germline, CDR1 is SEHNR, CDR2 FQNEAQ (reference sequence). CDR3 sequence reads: CASSPDPVGGPISTDTQYF. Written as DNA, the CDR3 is TGTGCCAGCAGCCCCGACCCCGTTGGGGGCCCGATAAGCACAGATACGCAGTATTTT.

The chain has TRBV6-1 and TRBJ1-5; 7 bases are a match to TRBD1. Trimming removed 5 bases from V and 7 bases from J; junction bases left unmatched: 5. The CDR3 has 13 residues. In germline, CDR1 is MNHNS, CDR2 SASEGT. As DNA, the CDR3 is TGTGCCAGCAGTCTTACAGGGGAACAGCCCCAGCATTTT. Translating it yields CASSLTGEQPQHF.

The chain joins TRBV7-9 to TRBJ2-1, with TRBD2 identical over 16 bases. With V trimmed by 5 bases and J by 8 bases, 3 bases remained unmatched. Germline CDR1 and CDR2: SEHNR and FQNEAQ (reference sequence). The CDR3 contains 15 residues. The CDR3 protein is CASSKGLAGGHEQFF. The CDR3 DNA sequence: TGTGCCAGCAGCAAGGGACTAGCGGGAGGGCATGAGCAGTTCTTC.

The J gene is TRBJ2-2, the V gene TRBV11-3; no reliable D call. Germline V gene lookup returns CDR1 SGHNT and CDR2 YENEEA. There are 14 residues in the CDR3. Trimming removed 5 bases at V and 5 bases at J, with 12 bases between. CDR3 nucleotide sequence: TGTGCCAGCAGCCCGGGCCTAACAACCGGGGAGCTGTTTTTT. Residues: CASSPGLTTGELFF. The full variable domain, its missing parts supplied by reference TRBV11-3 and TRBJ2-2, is EAGVVQSPRYKIIEKKQPVAFWCNPISGHNTLYWYLQNLGQGPELLIRYENEEAVDDSQLPKDRFSAERLKGVDSTLKIQPAELGDSAVYLCASSPGLTTGELFFGEGSRLTVL.

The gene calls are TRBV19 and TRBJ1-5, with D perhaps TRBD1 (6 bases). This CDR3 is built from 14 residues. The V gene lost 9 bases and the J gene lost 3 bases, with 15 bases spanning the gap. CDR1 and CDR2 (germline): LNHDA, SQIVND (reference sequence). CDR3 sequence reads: CASTGQFNNQPQHF. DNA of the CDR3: TGTGCCAGCACAGGACAGTTCAACAATCAGCCCCAGCATTTT.

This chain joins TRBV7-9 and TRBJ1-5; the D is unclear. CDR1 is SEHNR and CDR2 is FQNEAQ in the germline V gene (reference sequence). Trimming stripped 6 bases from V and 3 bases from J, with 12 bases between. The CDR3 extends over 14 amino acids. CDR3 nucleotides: TGTGCCAGCAGTCGTCCTGGACCCAATCAGCCCCAGCATTTT. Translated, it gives CASSRPGPNQPQHF.

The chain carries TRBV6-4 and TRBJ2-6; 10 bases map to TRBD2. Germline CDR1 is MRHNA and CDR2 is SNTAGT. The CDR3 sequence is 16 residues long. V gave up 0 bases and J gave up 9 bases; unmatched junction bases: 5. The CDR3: CASSDSRRTSGNVLTF. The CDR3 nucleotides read TGTGCCAGCAGTGACTCGCGACGGACTAGCGGCAACGTCCTGACTTTC.

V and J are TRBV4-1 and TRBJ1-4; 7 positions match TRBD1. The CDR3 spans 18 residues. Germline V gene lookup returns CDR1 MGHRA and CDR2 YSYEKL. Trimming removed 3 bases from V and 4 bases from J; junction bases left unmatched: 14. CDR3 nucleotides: TGCGCCAGCAGCCATCAATGGGACAGCCCAAGCTTTAATGAAAAACTGTTTTTT. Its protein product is CASSHQWDSPSFNEKLFF.

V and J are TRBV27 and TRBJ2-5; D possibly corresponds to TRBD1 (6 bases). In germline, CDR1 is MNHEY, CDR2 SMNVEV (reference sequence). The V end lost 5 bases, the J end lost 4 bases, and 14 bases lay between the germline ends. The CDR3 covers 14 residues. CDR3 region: CASSDPGQGETQYF. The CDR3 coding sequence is TGTGCCAGCAGTGACCCGGGACAAGGAGAGACCCAGTACTTC.

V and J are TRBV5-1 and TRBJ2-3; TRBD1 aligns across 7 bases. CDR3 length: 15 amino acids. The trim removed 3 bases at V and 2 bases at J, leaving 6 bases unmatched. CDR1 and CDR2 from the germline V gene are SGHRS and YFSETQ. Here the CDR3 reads CASSWGQINTDTQYF. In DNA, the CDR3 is TGCGCCAGCAGCTGGGGACAGATTAACACAGATACGCAGTATTTT.

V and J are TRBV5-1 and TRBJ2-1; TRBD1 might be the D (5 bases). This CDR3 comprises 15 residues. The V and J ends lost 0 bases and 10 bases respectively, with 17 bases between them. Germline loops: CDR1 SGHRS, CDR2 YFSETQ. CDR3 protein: CASSLEGHKMGEQFF. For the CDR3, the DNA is TGCGCCAGCAGCTTGGAAGGACACAAAATGGGGGAGCAGTTCTTC. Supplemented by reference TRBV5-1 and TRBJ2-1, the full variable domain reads KAGVTQTPRYLIKTRGQQVTLSCSPISGHRSVSWYQQTPGQGLQFLFEYFSETQRNKGNFPGRFSGRQFSNSRSEMNVSTLELGDSALYLCASSLEGHKMGEQFFGPGTRLTVL.

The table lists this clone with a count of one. CDR3 sequence reads: CAIGGGGAYEQYF. The CDR3 DNA sequence: TGTGCCATCGGGGGAGGAGGGGCCTACGAGCAGTACTTC. The chain has TRBV10-3 and TRBJ2-7, with a tentative D call TRBD2 (6 bases). This CDR3 has 13 residues. V lost 8 bases to trimming and J lost 2 bases, with 13 bases between them. CDR1 and CDR2 from the germline V gene are ENHRY and SYGVKD.